A single sample is the source of the 4 T cell receptor beta chains below, sequenced in a study of identical twins. TCRdb re-analysed the 5' RACE reads in MiXCR, keeping a single row per CDR3 protein. The table shows around 450,000 distinct CDR3 sequences, with 12% to 15% occurring only once. The sample also formed part of further work on yellow fever vaccine responses in identical twins.

Sequencing input: CD4+ T cells sorted from blood. The receptor source for this set is a woman under 30 in good health.

The V call is TRBV24-1, the J call TRBJ2-3; tentative D call: TRBD2 (6 bases). The germline V and J ends were trimmed by 0 bases and 3 bases, with 12 bases remaining between them. Germline CDR1 is KGHDR and CDR2 is SFDVKD. The CDR3 has 16 residues. In DNA form, the CDR3 reads TGTGCCACCAGTGATTTGGTCGAGCGGGCAACAGATACGCAGTATTTT. Translation: CATSDLVERATDTQYF.

This chain links TRBV6-1 with TRBJ1-3, with no clear D. Per the germline V gene, CDR1 is MNHNS and CDR2 is SASEGT. V lost 0 bases and J lost 0, with 9 bases in between. The CDR3 is 16 amino acids. CDR3 region: CASSEAVGISGNTIYF. The CDR3 DNA follows: TGTGCCAGCAGTGAAGCGGTCGGGATCTCTGGAAACACCATATATTTT.

This clonotype was picked up a small number of times. The J gene is TRBJ2-5, the V gene TRBV29-1; 9 bases map to TRBD2. After removal of 4 bases from V and 0 bases from J, the junction contained 9 bases not matched to a gene. CDR3 length: 16 residues. Germline-derived CDR1 and CDR2 are SQVTM and ANQGSEA. CDR3 nucleotides: TGCAGCGTTGGGATAGCGGGAGTCGGGTACCAAGAGACCCAGTACTTC. This sequence encodes CSVGIAGVGYQETQYF.

This clonotype appeared many times. The chain couples TRBV7-3 to TRBJ2-3; TRBD2 matches 7 bases. CDR3 length equals 14 residues. V gave up 2 bases and J gave up 1 base; unmatched junction bases: 0. Germline V lookup: CDR1 SGHTA, CDR2 FQGTGA. CDR3 amino acids: CASSLRGGTDTQYF. CDR3 in DNA: TGTGCCAGCAGCTTACGGGGGGGCACAGATACGCAGTATTTT.